This TCR beta chain comes out of a study of cytotoxic CD8 clonotypes in ibrutinib-treated CLL. Study-level findings and limits: Contraction or stability on treatment was seen for public clonotypes, which were uncommon. Before falling back toward baseline at progression, clonality had risen at the time of ibrutinib response.

Trimming cost V 4 bases and J 1 base, with 11 bases left between them. This CDR3 spans 15 amino acids. CDR1 and CDR2 (germline): GTSNPN, SVGIG (reference sequence). Note on this clone: What it binds is not known.

Clones were read by immunoSEQ multiplex PCR, and TCRdb kept only the in-frame ones, dropping some. Of around 310,000 clones in the sample, 80% were seen once. This TCR was recovered from a human donor with chronic lymphocytic leukemia. The source was PBMCs, collected before ibrutinib treatment. The chain joins TRBV30 to TRBJ2-6; D gene uncertain. The CDR3: CAWTADQSGANVLTF. In DNA, the CDR3 is TGTGCCTGGACCGCTGATCAATCTGGGGCCAACGTCCTGACTTTC.